One T cell receptor (beta chain) is described in this entry. This clone is a singleton in its sample. The specificity of this receptor is unknown. Per-base quality was not reported, and no clone a single base away is much larger than it. To sequence the TCRbeta CDR3 region, genomic DNA was isolated from the sorted cells. TCRbeta CDR3 regions were sequenced using the immunoSEQ Assay. Not all clones reach the TCRdb copy of this immuneACCESS table, which keeps in-frame sequences only. Checked studies attribute under half of the gap to unresolved V genes and leave the rest unexplained. Across this sample there are around 82,000 clones, with around nine tenths seen only once. About 0.78% of the sample comes from the top ten. CDR1 and CDR2, per the germline V gene (reference sequence), are LNHDA and SQIVND. V loses 7 bases, J loses 1 base, and the germline ends lie 16 bases apart. The CDR3 starts with the cysteine, ends with the phenylalanine, and has 15 residues. Here the CDR3 DNA is all that survives: 45 bases in frame from base 1.

The trial excluded patients who had a history of autoimmune disease or were on systemic immunosuppression. In every dose cohort, peripheral blood was drawn for TCR sequencing at baseline, cycle 4 day 1, and cycle 7 day 1. The samples were drawn from a first-in-human, open-label, multicenter phase I dose-escalation trial of ivuxolimab. Adults with locally advanced or metastatic melanoma, renal cell carcinoma, hepatocellular carcinoma or head and neck squamous cell carcinoma were enrolled in the trial. Before TCR sequencing, CD4+ and CD8+ T cells were separately sorted from peripheral blood. The data stem from a study of OX40 agonist ivuxolimab in advanced cancers. Context from the whole study: The costimulatory receptor OX40 (CD134) was targeted by ivuxolimab, a fully human IgG2 agonistic monoclonal antibody. Intravenous ivuxolimab was administered to patients every 2 weeks at six dose levels: 0.01, 0.1, 0.3, 1.5, 3 and 10 mg/kg. Among the approximately 50 dose-escalation patients, about 19 had hepatocellular carcinoma, 15 or so melanoma, 9 renal cell carcinoma and 9 head and neck cancer. A male proportion of almost 85% and a mean age of around 60 years, ranging from about 23 to 90, were recorded for the dose-escalation cohort. Patients were allowed to have had prior anti-PD-1, anti-PD-L1 or anti-CTLA-4 therapy, and more than 35% of the dose-escalation patients had been treated with checkpoint inhibitors. Three dose-escalation patients achieved partial responses, one with hepatocellular carcinoma and two with cutaneous melanoma. Peripheral TCRbeta sequencing aimed to test whether ivuxolimab altered TCR sequence diversity and caused clonal T-cell expansion. The paper reports the monotherapy dose-escalation portion (N = 52 patients) of the phase I ivuxolimab trial.

The paper's findings and limits, for the study overall: In the 0.1-3.0 mg/kg groups, partial responders were among the patients with the lowest normalized peripheral clonal expansion, particularly in CD8+ T cells. Which antigens the clonally expanded peripheral T cells were specific for was not determined. Low levels of normalized T-cell clonal expansion were also seen in some patients who did not respond. After ivuxolimab, expanded clones were on average more numerous among CD8+ T cells than among CD4+ T cells. At doses from 0.1 to 3.0 mg/kg, clonal expansion was seen in both CD4+ and CD8+ blood T cells between baseline and week 6.

In this chain, TRBV19 is recombined with TRBJ1-1; TRBD1 is possibly the D segment (5 matching bases). The sample was CD4+ or CD8+ T cells sorted from blood, taken in a trial of the OX40 agonist ivuxolimab. This TCR came from an adult with an advanced solid tumor such as melanoma, head and neck, liver or kidney cancer. The bases read TGTGCCAGTACCCCTATATCAGGGAGGAACACTGAAGCTTTCTTT. Its translation reads: CASTPISGRNTEAFF.